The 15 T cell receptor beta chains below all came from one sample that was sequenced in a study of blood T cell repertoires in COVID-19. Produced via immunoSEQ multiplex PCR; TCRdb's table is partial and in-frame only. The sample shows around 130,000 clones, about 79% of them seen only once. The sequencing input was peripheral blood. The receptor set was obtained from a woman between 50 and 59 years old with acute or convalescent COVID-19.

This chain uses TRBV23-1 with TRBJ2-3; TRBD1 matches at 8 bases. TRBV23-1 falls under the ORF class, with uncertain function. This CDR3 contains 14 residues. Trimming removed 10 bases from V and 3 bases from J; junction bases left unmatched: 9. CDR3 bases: TGCGCCATGGTTATCAGGGGGCGGACAGATACGCAGTATTTT. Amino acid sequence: CAMVIRGRTDTQYF.

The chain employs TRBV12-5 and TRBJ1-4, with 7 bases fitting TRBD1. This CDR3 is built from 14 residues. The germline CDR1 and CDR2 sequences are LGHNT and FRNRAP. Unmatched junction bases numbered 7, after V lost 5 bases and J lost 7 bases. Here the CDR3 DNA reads TGTGCTAGTGGTCCCGGGACAGAGCCTGAAAAACTGTTTTTT. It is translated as CASGPGTEPEKLFF.

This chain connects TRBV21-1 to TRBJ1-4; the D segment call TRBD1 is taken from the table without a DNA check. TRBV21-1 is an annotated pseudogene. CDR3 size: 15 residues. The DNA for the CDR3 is TGTGCCAGCAGCGGTCGGACAGGGCTTAATGAAAAACTGTTTTTT. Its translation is CASSGRTGLNEKLFF.

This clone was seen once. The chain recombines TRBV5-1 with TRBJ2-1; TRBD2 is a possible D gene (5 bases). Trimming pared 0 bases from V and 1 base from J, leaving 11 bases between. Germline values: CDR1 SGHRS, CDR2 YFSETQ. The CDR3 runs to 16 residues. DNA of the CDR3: TGCGCCAGCAGCTTGGTCCCGGGGTCGTCCTACAATGAGCAGTTCTTC. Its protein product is CASSLVPGSSYNEQFF.

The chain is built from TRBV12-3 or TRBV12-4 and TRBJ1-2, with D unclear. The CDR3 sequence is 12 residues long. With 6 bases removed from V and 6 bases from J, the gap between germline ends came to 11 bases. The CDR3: CASRRESDGYTF. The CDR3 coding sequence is TGTGCCAGCAGAAGAGAGTCGGATGGCTACACCTTC.

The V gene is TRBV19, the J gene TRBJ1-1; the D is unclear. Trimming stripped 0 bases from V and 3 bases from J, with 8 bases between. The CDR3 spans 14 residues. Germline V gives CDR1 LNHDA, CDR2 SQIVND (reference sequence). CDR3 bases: TGTGCCAGTAGTATAGAGGGCGTACACACTGAAGCTTTCTTT. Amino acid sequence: CASSIEGVHTEAFF.

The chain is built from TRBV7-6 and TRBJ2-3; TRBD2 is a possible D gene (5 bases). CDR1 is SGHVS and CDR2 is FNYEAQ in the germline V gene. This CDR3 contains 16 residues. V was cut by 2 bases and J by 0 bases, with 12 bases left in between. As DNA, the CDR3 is TGTGCCAGCAGCTTAATAAGCGGACTTAGCACAGATACGCAGTATTTT. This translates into CASSLISGLSTDTQYF.

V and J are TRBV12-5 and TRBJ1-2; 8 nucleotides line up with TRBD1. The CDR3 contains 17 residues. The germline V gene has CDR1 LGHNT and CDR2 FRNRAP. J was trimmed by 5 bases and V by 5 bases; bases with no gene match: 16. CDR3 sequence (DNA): TGTGCTAGTGGTCTACCTACCCCCGGACAGGGAGGGTATGGCTACACCTTC. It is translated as CASGLPTPGQGGYGYTF.

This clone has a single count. The CDR3: CASSTGQSAYNEQFF. The CDR3 DNA reads as TGTGCCAGTAGCACGGGACAGTCGGCCTACAATGAGCAGTTCTTC. The gene calls are TRBV19 and TRBJ2-1, with 7 bases aligning to TRBD1. Germline V gene data show CDR1 as LNHDA and CDR2 as SQIVND (reference sequence). After removal of 6 bases from V and 2 bases from J, the junction contained 7 bases not matched to a gene. This CDR3 region has 15 residues.

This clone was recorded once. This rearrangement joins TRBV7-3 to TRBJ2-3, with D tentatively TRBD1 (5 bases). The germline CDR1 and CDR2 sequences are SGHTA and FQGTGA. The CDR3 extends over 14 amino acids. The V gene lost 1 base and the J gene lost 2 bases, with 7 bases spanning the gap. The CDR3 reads CASSLSRATDTQYF. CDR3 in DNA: TGTGCCAGCAGCTTAAGCAGGGCCACAGATACGCAGTATTTT.

CDR3 sequence (DNA): TGTGCCAGCAGTTTATCGGGGCGGCTGGGGGGCTACAATGAGCAGTTCTTC. Amino acid sequence: CASSLSGRLGGYNEQFF. The V gene is TRBV27, the J gene TRBJ2-1, with D tentatively TRBD2 (6 bases). V shed 0 bases and J shed 3 bases, with 15 bases lying between them. The CDR3 sequence is 17 residues long. CDR1 is MNHEY, CDR2 SMNVEV, per germline (reference sequence).

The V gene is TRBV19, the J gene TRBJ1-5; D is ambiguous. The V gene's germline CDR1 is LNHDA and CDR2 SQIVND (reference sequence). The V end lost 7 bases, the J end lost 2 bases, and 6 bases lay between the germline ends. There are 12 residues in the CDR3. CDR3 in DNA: TGTGCCAGTAACGGGGGCAATCAGCCCCAGCATTTT. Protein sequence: CASNGGNQPQHF.

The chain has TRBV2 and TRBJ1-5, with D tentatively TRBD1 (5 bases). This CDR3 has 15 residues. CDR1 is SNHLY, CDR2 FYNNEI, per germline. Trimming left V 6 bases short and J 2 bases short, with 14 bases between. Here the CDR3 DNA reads TGTGCCAGCAGCTGGGGGGTATCGGGCAATCAGCCCCAGCATTTT. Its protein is CASSWGVSGNQPQHF.

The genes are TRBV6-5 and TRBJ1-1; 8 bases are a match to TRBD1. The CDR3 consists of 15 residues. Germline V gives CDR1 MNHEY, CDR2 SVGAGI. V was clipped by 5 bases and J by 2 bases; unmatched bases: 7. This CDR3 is CASSRTGTGNTEAFF. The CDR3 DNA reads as TGTGCCAGCAGTCGGACCGGGACAGGAAACACTGAAGCTTTCTTT.

The CDR3 DNA is TGCGCCAGCAGCTTATGGGGGGAAAGCACAGATACGCAGTATTTT. Translating it yields CASSLWGESTDTQYF. The V call is TRBV5-1, the J call TRBJ2-3; TRBD2 might be the D (6 bases). This CDR3 is 15 amino acids long. Per germline, CDR1 SGHRS and CDR2 YFSETQ. Trimming stripped 2 bases from V and 0 bases from J, with 10 bases between.